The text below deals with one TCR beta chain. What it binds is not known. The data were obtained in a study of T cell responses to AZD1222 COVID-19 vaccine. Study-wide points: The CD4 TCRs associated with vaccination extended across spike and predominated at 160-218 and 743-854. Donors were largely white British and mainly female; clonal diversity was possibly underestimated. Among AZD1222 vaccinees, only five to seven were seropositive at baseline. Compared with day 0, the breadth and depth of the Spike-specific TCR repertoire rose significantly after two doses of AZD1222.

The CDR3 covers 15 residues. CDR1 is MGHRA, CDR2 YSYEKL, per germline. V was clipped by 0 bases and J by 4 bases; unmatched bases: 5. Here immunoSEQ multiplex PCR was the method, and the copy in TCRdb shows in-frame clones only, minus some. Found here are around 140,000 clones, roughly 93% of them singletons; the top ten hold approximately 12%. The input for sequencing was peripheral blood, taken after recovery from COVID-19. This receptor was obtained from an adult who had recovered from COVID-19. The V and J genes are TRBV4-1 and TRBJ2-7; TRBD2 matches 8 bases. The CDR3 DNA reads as TGCGCCAGCAGCCAAGAACTCGGGAGGGTTTACGAGCAGTACTTC. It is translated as CASSQELGRVYEQYF.